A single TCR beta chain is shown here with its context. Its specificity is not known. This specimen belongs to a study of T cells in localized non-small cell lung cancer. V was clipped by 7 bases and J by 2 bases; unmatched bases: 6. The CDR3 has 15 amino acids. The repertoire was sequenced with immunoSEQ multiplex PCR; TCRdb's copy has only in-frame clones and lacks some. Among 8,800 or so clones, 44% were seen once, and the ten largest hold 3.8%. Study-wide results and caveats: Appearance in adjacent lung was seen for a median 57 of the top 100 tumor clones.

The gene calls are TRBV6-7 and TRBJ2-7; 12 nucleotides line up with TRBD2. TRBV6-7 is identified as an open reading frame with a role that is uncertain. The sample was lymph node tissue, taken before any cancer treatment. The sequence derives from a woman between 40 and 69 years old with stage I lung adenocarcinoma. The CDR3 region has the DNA TGTGCCAGCAACCTCTCTAGCGGGGGGGCCTACGAGCAGTACTTC. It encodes CASNLSSGGAYEQYF.